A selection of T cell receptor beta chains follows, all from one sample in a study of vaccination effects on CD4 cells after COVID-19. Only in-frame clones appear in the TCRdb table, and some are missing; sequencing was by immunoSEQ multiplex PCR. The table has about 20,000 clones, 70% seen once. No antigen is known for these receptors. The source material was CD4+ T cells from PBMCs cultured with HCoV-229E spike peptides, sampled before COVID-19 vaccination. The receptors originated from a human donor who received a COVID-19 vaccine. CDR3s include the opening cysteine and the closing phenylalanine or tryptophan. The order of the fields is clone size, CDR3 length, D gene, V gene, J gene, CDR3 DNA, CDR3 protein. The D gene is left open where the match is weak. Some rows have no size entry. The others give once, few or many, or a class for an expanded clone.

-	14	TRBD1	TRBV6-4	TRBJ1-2	TGTGCCAGCAGTGACTTAACAGGGGGCTATGGCTACACCTTC	CASSDLTGGYGYTF
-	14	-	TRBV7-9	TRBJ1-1	TGTGCCAGCAGCTATTCGACAGAAAGCACTGAAGCTTTCTTT	CASSYSTESTEAFF
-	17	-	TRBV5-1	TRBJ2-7	TGCGCCAGCAGCTTGTTGGCGCTAGGGGGGGGAAGCGAGGAGCAGTACTTC	CASSLLALGGGSEEQYF
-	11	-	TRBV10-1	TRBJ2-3	TGCGCCAGTAAGGGAGGAGATACGCAGTATTTT	CASKGGDTQYF
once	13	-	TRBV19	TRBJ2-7	TGTGCCAGTAGTATGGGGGATCCCTACGAGCAGTACTTC	CASSMGDPYEQYF
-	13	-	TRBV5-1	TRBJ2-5	TGCGCCACCCAACGGGGGAACCAAGAGACCCAGTACTTC	CATQRGNQETQYF
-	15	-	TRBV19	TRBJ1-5	TGTGCCAGTAGTATATCCAGATATAGCAATCAGCCCCAGCATTTT	CASSISRYSNQPQHF
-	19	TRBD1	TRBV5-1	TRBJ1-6	TGCGCCAGCAGCCTGGGGGCTCAGGGGACAGGGGAAGGGACCTCACCCCTCCACTTT	CASSLGAQGTGEGTSPLHF
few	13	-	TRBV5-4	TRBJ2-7	TGTGCCAGCAGCTTAGACGGAACCTACGAGCAGTACTTC	CASSLDGTYEQYF
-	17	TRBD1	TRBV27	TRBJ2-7	TGTGCCAGCAGTCCCCCTCGGGGGGGACAGGGGTGGTACGAGCAGTACTTC	CASSPPRGGQGWYEQYF
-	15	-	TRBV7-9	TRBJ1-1	TGTGCCAGCAGCTTAGATTCAGGTTCGAACACTGAAGCTTTCTTT	CASSLDSGSNTEAFF
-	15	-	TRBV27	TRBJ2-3	TGTGCCAGCAGTTTATCGGGGGACCGCACAGATACGCAGTATTTT	CASSLSGDRTDTQYF
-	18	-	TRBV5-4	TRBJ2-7	TGTGCCAGCACTCTCTTTCCCCAAAAACAGGGAGGATTCTACGAGCAGTACTTC	CASTLFPQKQGGFYEQYF
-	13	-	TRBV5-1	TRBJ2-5	TGCGCCAGCAGCTGGGACCTACAAGAGACCCAGTACTTC	CASSWDLQETQYF
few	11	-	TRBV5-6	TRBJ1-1	TGTGCCAGCAGCAGATTCACTGAAGCTTTCTTT	CASSRFTEAFF
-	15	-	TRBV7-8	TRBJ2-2	TGTGCCAGCAGCCCCGGGACCCCCCCCACCGGGGAGCTGTTTTTT	CASSPGTPPTGELFF
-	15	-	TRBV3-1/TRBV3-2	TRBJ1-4	TGTGCCAGCAGACCTCGGGGAGGGGCAAATGAAAAACTGTTTTTT	CASRPRGGANEKLFF
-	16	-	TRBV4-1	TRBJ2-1	TGCGCCAGCAGCCTAAAATTGGGGGACTTCTACAATGAGCAGTTCTTC	CASSLKLGDFYNEQFF
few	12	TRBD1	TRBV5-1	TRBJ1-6	TGCGCCAGCAGGGAGGGGGCCTCACCCCTCCACTTT	CASREGASPLHF
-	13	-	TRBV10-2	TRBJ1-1	TGCGCCAGCAGTGACGGGGGGTACGCTGAAGCTTTCTTT	CASSDGGYAEAFF
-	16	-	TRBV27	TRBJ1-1	TGTGCCAGCAGTTTATGGGGTACACGGATGAACACTGAAGCTTTCTTT	CASSLWGTRMNTEAFF
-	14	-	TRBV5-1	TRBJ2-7	TGCGCCAGCAGCTTCTTGGACAGTACCTACGAGCAGTACTTC	CASSFLDSTYEQYF
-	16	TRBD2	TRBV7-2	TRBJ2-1	TGTGCCAGCAGCTTAGTGGCGGGAGGGCTTGGCAATGAGCAGTTCTTC	CASSLVAGGLGNEQFF
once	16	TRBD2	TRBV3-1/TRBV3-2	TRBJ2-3	TGTGCCAGCAGCCCCCGGGGACTAGCGGCCACAGATACGCAGTATTTT	CASSPRGLAATDTQYF
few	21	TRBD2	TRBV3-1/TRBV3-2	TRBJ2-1	TGTGCCAGCAGCCAAGAAAGCAGACTAGCGGGAGGGTCCCTCTACTACAATGAGCAGTTCTTC	CASSQESRLAGGSLYYNEQFF
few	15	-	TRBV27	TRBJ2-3	TGTGCCAGCAACCGAAGACGGACCAGCACAGATACGCAGTATTTT	CASNRRRTSTDTQYF
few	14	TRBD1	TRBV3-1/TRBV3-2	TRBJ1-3	TGTGCCAGCAGCCAAGAGGCAGGGGGGTACACCATATATTTT	CASSQEAGGYTIYF
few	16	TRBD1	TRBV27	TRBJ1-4	TGTGCCAGGATCACAGGGGGAGGTGACTGGCATGAAAAACTGTTTTTT	CARITGGGDWHEKLFF